This T cell receptor (beta chain) is drawn from a study of CD8 T cells in Susac syndrome. Memory subsets were defined for TEMRA sorting by CD27 and CD45RA staining. Among the cells sequenced were both total CD8+ and sorted CD8+ TEMRA cells. Germline CDR1 is DFQATT and CDR2 is SNEGSKA (reference sequence). The CDR3 extends over 15 amino acids. V lost 2 bases to trimming and J lost 3 bases, with 17 bases between them. An amount of RNA that ranged from roughly 0.45 to 1 ug was reverse transcribed with random hexamers. A single record per CDR3 protein comes from TCRdb applying MiXCR to the immunoSEQ multiplex PCR reads. The sample lists about 1,500 distinct CDR3 sequences; 50% to 75% were seen once.

The chain combines TRBV20-1 with TRBJ2-7; D is perhaps TRBD1 or TRBD2 (6 bases each). This receptor was identified in a human donor with Susac syndrome. The source material was CD8+ TEMRA cells from PBMCs. Subset in this sample: FACS-sorted terminally differentiated effector memory CD8+ T cells re-expressing CD45RA (CD8+ TEMRA). DNA for the CDR3: TGCAGTGCTAGATTGGAAGAGGGGGGAATCTACGAGCAGTACTTC. This sequence encodes CSARLEEGGIYEQYF.